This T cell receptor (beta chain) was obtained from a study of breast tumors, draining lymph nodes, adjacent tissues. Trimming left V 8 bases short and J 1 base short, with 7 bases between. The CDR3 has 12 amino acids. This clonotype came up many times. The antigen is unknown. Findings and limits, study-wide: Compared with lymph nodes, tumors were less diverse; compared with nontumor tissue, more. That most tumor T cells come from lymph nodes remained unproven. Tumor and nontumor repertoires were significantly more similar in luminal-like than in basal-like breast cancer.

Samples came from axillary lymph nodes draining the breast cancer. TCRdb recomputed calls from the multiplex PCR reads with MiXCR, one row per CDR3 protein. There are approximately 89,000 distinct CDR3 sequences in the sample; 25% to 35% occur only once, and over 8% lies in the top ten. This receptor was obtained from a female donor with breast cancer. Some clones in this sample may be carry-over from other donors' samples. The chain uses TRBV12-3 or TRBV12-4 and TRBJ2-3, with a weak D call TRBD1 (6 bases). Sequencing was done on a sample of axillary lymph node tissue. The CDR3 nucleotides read TGTGCCAGCGCAGGGGGCACAGATACGCAGTATTTT. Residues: CASAGGTDTQYF.